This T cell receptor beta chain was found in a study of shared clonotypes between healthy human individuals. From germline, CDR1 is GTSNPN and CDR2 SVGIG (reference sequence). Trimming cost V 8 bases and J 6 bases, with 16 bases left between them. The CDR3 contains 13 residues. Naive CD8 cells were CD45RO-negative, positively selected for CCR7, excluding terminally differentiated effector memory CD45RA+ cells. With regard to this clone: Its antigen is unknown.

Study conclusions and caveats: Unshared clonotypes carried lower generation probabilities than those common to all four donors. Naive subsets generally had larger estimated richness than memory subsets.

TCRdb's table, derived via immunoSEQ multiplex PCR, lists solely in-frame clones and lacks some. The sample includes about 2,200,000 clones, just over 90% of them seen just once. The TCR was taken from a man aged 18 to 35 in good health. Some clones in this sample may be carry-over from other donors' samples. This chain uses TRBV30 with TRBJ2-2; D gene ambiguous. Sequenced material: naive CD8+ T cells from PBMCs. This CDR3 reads CASLFIRAGELFF. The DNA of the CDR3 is TGTGCCAGCTTATTTATACGGGCCGGGGAGCTGTTTTTT. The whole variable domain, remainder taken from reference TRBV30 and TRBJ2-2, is SQTIHQWPATLVQPVGSPLSLECTVEGTSNPNLYWYRQAAGRGLQLLFYSVGIGQISSEVPQNLSASRPQDRQFILSSKKLLLSDSGFYLCASLFIRAGELFFGEGSRLTVL.